One T cell receptor (beta chain) is described in this entry. Which antigen it targets is not known. Base qualities are not at hand, and no much larger clone is one base apart. The sample is drawn from a study of T cell responses to AZD1222 COVID-19 vaccine (dated by TCRdb to the early 2020s). Context from the whole study: Because spike-specific TCR depth and breadth did not differ between the two schedules, AZD1222 recipients who got a second dose at roughly 4 weeks were pooled with those who got a second dose at roughly 12 weeks. A total of approximately 250 trial participants underwent TCR sequencing, of whom 207 had received two doses of AZD1222 and roughly 26 had received two doses of the MenACWY control vaccine. Trial participants were enrolled by age into subgroups of 18-55, 56-69 and 70-plus years, and 148, 28 and 57 TCR-sequenced participants, respectively, were included in these subgroups. Study-wide findings and limitations: Only five or six AZD1222 recipients were SARS-CoV-2 seropositive at baseline, limiting conclusions about previously exposed vaccinees. Because no day 14 peak-response samples were available, repertoires were characterized only after the peak T cell response. The whole spike protein was spanned by vaccine-associated CD4 TCRs, and dominant responses were seen in regions 160-218 and 743-854. In the small 56-69-year group, the increase in depth fell short of significance, most likely because of low power. Reportedly, almost half of the unique spike-specific TCRs recognized epitopes lying outside the regions that are mutated in the B.1.351 and B.1.1.7 variants. Spike-specific TCR breadth and depth rose significantly after two AZD1222 doses compared with day 0 and with MenACWY recipients. Participants were mostly white British and included more females than males, and it was suggested by the authors that clonal diversity may have been underestimated.

The time point tag for this specimen amounts to: baseline before first vaccination. Vaccinee samples were obtained from the UK trials COV001 and COV002, which included a single-blind randomized controlled phase 2/3 trial of AZD1222 (ChAdOx1 nCoV-19) in healthy adults. For TCRbeta chain sequencing, PBMC samples from trial participants were taken at day 0 and at day 28 after the second dose. The CDR3 regions of human TCRbeta chains were subjected to immunosequencing. Concerning the study's data processing: TCRs in the repertoires were compared against a reference library of SARS-CoV-2-specific TCRs that had been generated with the MIRA antigen-specificity platform. Breadth was defined as the fraction of unique TCRs that were SARS-CoV-2-associated. Depth was defined as the fraction of total T cells that were SARS-CoV-2-associated. Using the MIRA data, each spike-specific TCR was assigned both to the spike region to which the TCR was reactive and to a CD4 or CD8 class. Log10-transformed breadth and depth values were compared by one-way ANOVA with Sidak's multiple comparisons tests. Sourced from immuneACCESS, this table was stored by TCRdb with only in-frame sequences that have V and J called. A share of the clones is absent; for the studies checked, an unresolved V gene accounts for under half, and the remainder has no known explanation. That table furnishes V, J and clone size, whereas the DNA furnished D and trimming. This sample has about 120,000 clones in its table, and roughly 93% of those were observed once. The ten largest clonotypes hold 2.5% to 3% of the sample.

Per the germline V gene (reference sequence), SEHNR is the CDR1 and FQNEAQ is the CDR2. The V end loses 4 bases and the J end loses 10 bases, and a stretch of 23 bases separates them. From the cysteine through the phenylalanine, the CDR3 covers 17 amino acids. The DNA shown is the 51-base CDR3, in frame from base 1. Sample: peripheral blood, taken on day 0 of AZD1222 vaccination. Recombination connected TRBV7-9 to TRBJ1-6; the D region possibly corresponds to TRBD1 (6 bases align). This clonotype was obtained from an adult in good health. The CDR3 region reads CASSYIQGQPVASPLHF. The sequenced DNA is TGTGCCAGCAGCTACATTCAGGGGCAACCTGTAGCATCACCCCTCCACTTT.